This T cell receptor beta chain derives from a study of CD8 T cells in ankylosing spondylitis. The germline V gene has CDR1 MNHEY and CDR2 SVGEGT. Between the trimmed V and J ends, which lost 1 base and 1 base, there was a span of 8 bases. The CDR3 spans 15 residues. MiXCR was run by TCRdb on the 5' RACE reads, yielding one entry per CDR3 protein. Of 210,000 or so distinct CDR3 sequences in the sample, roughly 24% are singletons; the top ten hold 5% to 7.5%. V and J are TRBV6-2 or TRBV6-3 and TRBJ2-1; possibly TRBD1 for D (6 bases). The sample comprised blood, either unsorted or a sorted T cell fraction (not recorded which). The source of this sequence is a male donor with ankylosing spondylitis or in good health (not recorded which). In nucleotides, the CDR3 is TGTGCCAGCAGTTACTTGCAGGGGTCCTACAATGAGCAGTTCTTC. It yields the protein CASSYLQGSYNEQFF.